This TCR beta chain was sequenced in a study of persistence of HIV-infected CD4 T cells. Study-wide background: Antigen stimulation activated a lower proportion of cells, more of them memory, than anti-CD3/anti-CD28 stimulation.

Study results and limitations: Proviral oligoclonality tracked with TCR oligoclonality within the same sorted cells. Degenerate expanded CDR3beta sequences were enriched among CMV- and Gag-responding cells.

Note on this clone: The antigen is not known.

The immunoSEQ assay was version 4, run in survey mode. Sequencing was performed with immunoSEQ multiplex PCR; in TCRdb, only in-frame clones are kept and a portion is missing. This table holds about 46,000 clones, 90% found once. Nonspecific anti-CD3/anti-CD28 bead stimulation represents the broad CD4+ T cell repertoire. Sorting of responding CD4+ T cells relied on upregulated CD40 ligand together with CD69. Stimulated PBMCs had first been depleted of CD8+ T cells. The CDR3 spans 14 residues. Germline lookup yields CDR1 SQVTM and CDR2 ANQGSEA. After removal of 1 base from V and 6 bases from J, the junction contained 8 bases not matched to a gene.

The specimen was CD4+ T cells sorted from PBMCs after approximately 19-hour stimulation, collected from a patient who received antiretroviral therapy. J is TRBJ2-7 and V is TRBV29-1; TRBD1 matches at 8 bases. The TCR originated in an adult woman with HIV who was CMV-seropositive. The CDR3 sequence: CSVEAWTGLGEQYF. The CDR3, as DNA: TGCAGCGTTGAAGCCTGGACAGGGTTGGGCGAGCAGTACTTC.